The 18 T cell receptor beta chains listed next were all sequenced from one sample in a study of shared clonotypes between healthy human individuals. Generated by immunoSEQ multiplex PCR, the TCRdb table keeps only in-frame clones and is missing some. The data contain 730,000 or so clones, roughly 78% of them singletons. Specimen: memory CD4+ T cells sorted from blood. Subset of the sample: CD45RA-negative fraction. The receptors were gathered from a woman in her 30s in good health.

The J gene is TRBJ1-4, the V gene TRBV9; no firm D call. Trimming pared 0 bases from V and 6 bases from J, leaving 9 bases between. This CDR3 has 14 amino acids. In germline, CDR1 is SGDLS, CDR2 YYNGEE. The CDR3 coding sequence is TGTGCCAGCAGCGTAGGGACGGGTTATGAAAAACTGTTTTTT. Translated, it gives CASSVGTGYEKLFF.

V and J are TRBV11-2 and TRBJ1-4; no firm D call. Germline V lookup: CDR1 SGHAT, CDR2 FQNNGV. Trimming pared 1 base from V and 0 bases from J, leaving 9 bases between. This CDR3 spans 16 amino acids. CDR3 coding DNA: TGTGCCAGCAGCTTAGTTGGCAGTTCAACTAATGAAAAACTGTTTTTT. Amino acids: CASSLVGSSTNEKLFF.

This clone was counted only a few times. V is TRBV10-2 and J is TRBJ1-1; the D gene is possibly TRBD1 (5 bases). V shed 2 bases and J shed 0 bases, with 13 bases lying between them. CDR1 is WSHSY, CDR2 SAAADI, per germline. This CDR3 contains 16 residues. The CDR3 loop reads CASSERRAGVNTEAFF. The CDR3 nucleotides are TGCGCCAGCAGTGAGAGAAGGGCGGGGGTGAACACTGAAGCTTTCTTT.

V usage is TRBV10-3 and J usage is TRBJ1-2; D unresolved. The CDR3 contains 15 residues. Trimming left V 0 bases short and J 2 bases short, with 10 bases between. The germline V gene encodes CDR1 ENHRY and CDR2 SYGVKD. Here the CDR3 reads CAISESALQNYGYTF. The DNA for the CDR3 is TGTGCCATCAGTGAGTCGGCGCTCCAAAACTATGGCTACACCTTC.

This clone has just one count. The genes are TRBV28 and TRBJ2-4; D unclear. CDR1 MDHEN and CDR2 SYDVKM come from the germline V gene. The length of the CDR3 is 13 residues. Trimming took 3 bases from V and 5 from J, leaving 8 bases between them. CDR3 sequence: CASSFNRENIQYF. Written as DNA, the CDR3 is TGTGCCAGCAGTTTTAACCGTGAAAACATTCAGTACTTC.

This sequence joins TRBV5-1 and TRBJ2-1, with D perhaps matching TRBD2 (6 bases). The CDR3 totals 15 residues. The V and J ends lost 5 bases and 4 bases respectively, with 16 bases between them. CDR1 is SGHRS and CDR2 is YFSETQ in the germline V gene. CDR3 DNA: TGCGCCAGCAGTTCCGGGGCGGGATTATACAATGAGCAGTTCTTC. Protein product: CASSSGAGLYNEQFF.

The chain joins TRBV28 to TRBJ2-1; D unclear. The germline CDR1 and CDR2 sequences are MDHEN and SYDVKM. The CDR3 runs 13 residues. V lost 7 bases to trimming and J lost 8 bases, with 15 bases between them. Here the CDR3 DNA reads TGTGCCAGCAATTACGTGGGTATAGATGAGCAGTTCTTC. This sequence encodes CASNYVGIDEQFF.

The chain recombines TRBV19 with TRBJ1-5, with 9 bases aligning to TRBD1. Trimming took 6 bases from V and 5 from J; bases not matched to a gene: 8. CDR3 length: 15 residues. The germline V gene has CDR1 LNHDA and CDR2 SQIVND (reference sequence). The CDR3 sequence: CASRGQGSGHQPQHF. DNA for the CDR3: TGTGCCAGTAGGGGACAGGGCAGCGGCCATCAGCCCCAGCATTTT.

This clone was counted a few times. CDR3 amino acids: CASSRDTKSNQPQHF. In DNA form, the CDR3 reads TGTGCCAGTAGTCGGGACACGAAGAGCAATCAGCCCCAGCATTTT. The chain combines TRBV19 with TRBJ1-5; possibly TRBD1 for D (6 bases). Trimming took off 5 bases at V and 1 base at J, with 12 bases between the two ends. The CDR3 runs 15 residues. CDR1 LNHDA and CDR2 SQIVND come from the germline V gene (reference sequence).

The chain carries TRBV10-3 and TRBJ2-3; D ambiguous. From germline, CDR1 is ENHRY and CDR2 SYGVKD. Trimming removed 8 bases from V and 6 bases from J, with 12 bases in between. The CDR3 is 12 residues long. This CDR3 reads CAIGSTVDTQYF. The CDR3 nucleotides are TGTGCCATCGGTTCCACGGTCGATACGCAGTATTTT.

This clone appeared once. The chain recombines TRBV5-8 with TRBJ1-2; weak D call: TRBD1 (6 bases). V gave up 0 bases and J gave up 3 bases, with 9 bases separating them. The germline gives CDR1 SGHTS, CDR2 YDEGEE. The CDR3 is made up of 14 amino acids. Here the CDR3 DNA reads TGTGCCAGCAGCTTGGAAAGGGGGTACTATGGCTACACCTTC. This gives the protein CASSLERGYYGYTF.

This chain connects TRBV6-1 to TRBJ2-7; D uncertain. CDR3 length equals 13 residues. The V gene lost 2 bases and the J gene lost 3 bases, with 8 bases spanning the gap. CDR1 is MNHNS and CDR2 is SASEGT in the germline V gene. CDR3 protein: CASSERKGYEQYF. The CDR3 coding sequence is TGTGCCAGCAGTGAACGCAAGGGCTACGAGCAGTACTTC.

This clone was detected ten times or more. The V call is TRBV28, the J call TRBJ1-2; D is undetermined. Germline assignment: CDR1 MDHEN and CDR2 SYDVKM. This CDR3 spans 12 amino acids. V lost 10 bases and J lost 2, with 11 bases in between. For the CDR3, the DNA is TGTGCCACGCGAGAGTCGAACTATGGCTACACCTTC. Translating it yields CATRESNYGYTF.

This clone has at least ten counts. This sequence joins TRBV6-1 and TRBJ1-1; a possible D gene is TRBD1 (6 bases). Germline loops: CDR1 MNHNS, CDR2 SASEGT. The CDR3 totals 13 residues. Trimming took 4 bases from V and 6 from J, leaving 12 bases between them. CDR3 loop: CASSVVQGPEAFF. The CDR3 DNA reads TGTGCCAGCAGTGTTGTCCAGGGGCCTGAAGCTTTCTTT.

The chain uses TRBV30 and TRBJ2-5; D uncertain. This CDR3 has 13 amino acids. The V gene lost 0 bases and the J gene lost 5 bases, with 10 bases spanning the gap. Looked up from germline, CDR1 is GTSNPN and CDR2 is SVGIG (reference sequence). The CDR3 DNA is TGTGCCTGGAGTGTTTTAGTAGGGGAGACCCAGTACTTC. This sequence encodes CAWSVLVGETQYF.

V is TRBV18 and J is TRBJ1-5, with D possibly being TRBD1 (5 bases). Trimming removed 3 bases from V and 5 bases from J, with 11 bases in between. This CDR3 is 14 amino acids long. Germline V gene lookup returns CDR1 KGHSH and CDR2 LQKENI. The CDR3 DNA sequence: TGTGCCAGCTCACCCAGGGACGGAGATCAGCCCCAGCATTTT. Protein product: CASSPRDGDQPQHF.

This clone was observed a handful of times. Other nucleotide sequences in the sample specify the same CDR3. The V call is TRBV6-1, the J call TRBJ1-1, with no clear D. In germline, CDR1 is MNHNS, CDR2 SASEGT. The CDR3 totals 13 residues. Trimming pared 2 bases from V and 2 bases from J, leaving 6 bases between. The CDR3 coding sequence is TGTGCCAGCAGTGAACCAGCCAACACTGAAGCTTTCTTT. Translation gives CASSEPANTEAFF.

The chain uses TRBV2 and TRBJ2-1; 7 nucleotides line up with TRBD2. The CDR3 totals 14 residues. CDR1 SNHLY and CDR2 FYNNEI come from the germline V gene. With V trimmed by 4 bases and J by 2 bases, 2 bases remained unmatched. CDR3 sequence (DNA): TGTGCCAGCAGTGCTAGCGGCACCTACAATGAGCAGTTCTTC. Amino acids: CASSASGTYNEQFF. The full variable domain, its missing parts supplied by reference TRBV2 and TRBJ2-1, is EPEVTQTPSHQVTQMGQEVILRCVPISNHLYFYWYRQILGQKVEFLVSFYNNEISEKSEIFDDQFSVERPDGSNFTLKIRSTKLEDSAMYFCASSASGTYNEQFFGPGTRLTVL.